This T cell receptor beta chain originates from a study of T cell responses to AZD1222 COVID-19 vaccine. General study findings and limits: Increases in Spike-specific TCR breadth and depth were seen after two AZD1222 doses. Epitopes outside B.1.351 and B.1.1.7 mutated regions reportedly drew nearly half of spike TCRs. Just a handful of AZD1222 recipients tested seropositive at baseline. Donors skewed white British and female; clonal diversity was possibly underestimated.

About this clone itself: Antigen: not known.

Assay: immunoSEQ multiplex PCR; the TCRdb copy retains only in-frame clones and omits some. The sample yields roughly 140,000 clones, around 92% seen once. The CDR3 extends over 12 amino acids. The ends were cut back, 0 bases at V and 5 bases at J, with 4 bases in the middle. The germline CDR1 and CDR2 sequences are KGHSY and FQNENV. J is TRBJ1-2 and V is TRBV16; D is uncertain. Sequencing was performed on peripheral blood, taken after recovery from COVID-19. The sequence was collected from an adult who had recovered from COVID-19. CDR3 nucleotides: TGTGCCAGCAGCCAATCGGGTTATGGCTACACCTTC. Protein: CASSQSGYGYTF.